The entry below gives a single TCR beta chain sequence along with its context. The study ran its PCR with 60 Vbeta and 13 Jbeta primers. Here immunoSEQ multiplex PCR was the method, and the copy in TCRdb shows in-frame clones only, minus some. In the table there are under 140,000 clones, roughly four fifths of which are singletons. These data are taken from a study of cytomegalovirus exposure and HLA in healthy donors. The CDR3 has 13 residues. Germline CDR1 is GTSNPN and CDR2 is SVGIG (reference sequence). Trimming shortened V by 2 bases and J by 3 bases, and 11 bases separated the two germline ends.

Material: PBMCs. The TCR was taken from a woman aged 25 to 45 in good health and CMV-seronegative. The chain links TRBV30 to TRBJ2-7; a possible D gene is TRBD1 (6 bases). The CDR3 spells CAWSTGTYYEQYF. The CDR3 nucleotides are TGTGCCTGGAGTACAGGGACCTACTACGAGCAGTACTTC.